This T cell receptor beta chain stems from a study of CD8 T cells in ankylosing spondylitis. This clonotype was found a few times. The target antigen is unknown. Study-level findings and limits: In peripheral blood, disease-linked CD8+ clones occurred at relatively low frequencies. Before this, some motif variants had been reported in reactive arthritis synovial fluid and blood.

V was clipped by 2 bases and J by 6 bases, with 10 bases between them. This CDR3 region has 12 residues. Germline CDR1 and CDR2: DFQATT and SNEGSKA (reference sequence). Molecular-barcoded quantitative 5'-RACE produced these TCR beta libraries. TCRdb ran MiXCR on the 5' RACE reads and lists one entry per CDR3 protein. The sample lists some 140,000 distinct CDR3 sequences; more than 7% were seen once. The receptor comes from a male donor with ankylosing spondylitis. The sample taken for sequencing was synovial fluid, either unsorted or a sorted T cell fraction (not recorded which). This chain joins TRBV20-1 and TRBJ1-1, with a weak D call TRBD1 (6 bases). CDR3 sequence (DNA): TGCAGTGCTAGAACCGGACAGCCTGAAGCTTTCTTT. This sequence encodes CSARTGQPEAFF.